Listed here are 8 T cell receptor beta chains from one sample, sequenced in a study of cytomegalovirus exposure and HLA in healthy donors. It was with 60 Vbeta and 13 Jbeta primers that the PCR ran. Produced via immunoSEQ multiplex PCR; TCRdb's table is partial and in-frame only. This sample has about 110,000 clones; 71% occur once, and the top ten carry over 2.5%. Sequencing input: PBMCs. These TCRs come from a female donor in good health and CMV-seronegative.

J is TRBJ1-5 and V is TRBV30; 8 bases are a match to TRBD1. V gave up 5 bases and J gave up 9 bases; unmatched junction bases: 12. The CDR3 contains 14 residues. CDR1 is GTSNPN, CDR2 SVGIG, per germline (reference sequence). The CDR3 DNA reads TGTGCCTGGGCCGACCAGGGGGCGGGGTGGCCCCAGCATTTT. It is translated as CAWADQGAGWPQHF.

The chain joins TRBV4-1 to TRBJ2-5, with 8 bases identical to TRBD2. Germline V gives CDR1 MGHRA, CDR2 YSYEKL. CDR3 length: 18 residues. After removal of 0 bases from V and 4 bases from J, the junction contained 13 bases not matched to a gene. DNA of the CDR3: TGCGCCAGCAGCCAAGAACAAAGTCTAGCGGGTGGGGGAGAGACCCAGTACTTC. Translation: CASSQEQSLAGGGETQYF.

This chain links TRBV7-9 with TRBJ1-1; 9 positions match TRBD1. CDR3 length: 12 amino acids. Trimming at V came to 1 base and at J to 10 bases, leaving 1 base not matched to a gene. Germline loops: CDR1 SEHNR, CDR2 FQNEAQ (reference sequence). The CDR3 bases are TGTGCCAGCAGCTTAGAACAGGGGGCAGCTTTCTTT. Its translation: CASSLEQGAAFF.

The V and J genes are TRBV7-9 and TRBJ2-1; D remains ambiguous. Germline V gene data show CDR1 as SEHNR and CDR2 as FQNEAQ (reference sequence). This CDR3 spans 12 amino acids. V shed 2 bases and J shed 6 bases, with 5 bases lying between them. CDR3 residues: CASSLTVNEQFF. Here the CDR3 DNA reads TGTGCCAGCAGCTTAACAGTCAATGAGCAGTTCTTC. The full variable domain, with the rest looked up from reference TRBV7-9 and TRBJ2-1, is DTGVSQNPRHKITKRGQNVTFRCDPISEHNRLYWYRQTLGQGPEFLTYFQNEAQLEKSRLLSDRFSAERPKGSFSTLEIQRTEQGDSAMYLCASSLTVNEQFFGPGTRLTVL.

This clone was seen once. The gene calls are TRBV6-1 and TRBJ2-5; TRBD2 agrees at 7 bases. CDR1 is MNHNS and CDR2 is SASEGT in the germline V gene. CDR3 length: 18 amino acids. V was pared by 4 bases and J by 5 bases, with 19 bases of the junction left unmatched. This CDR3 is CASSVFHDSPGGGETQYF. CDR3 DNA: TGTGCCAGCAGTGTGTTTCACGACTCTCCGGGAGGTGGTGAGACCCAGTACTTC.

V gene TRBV27 combines with J gene TRBJ1-1, with 8 bases aligning to TRBD1. This CDR3 spans 16 amino acids. Germline V gene sequence: CDR1 MNHEY, CDR2 SMNVEV (reference sequence). Trimming cost V 4 bases and J 4 bases; bases outside gene matches: 11. CDR3 region: CASSSTRQGLGTEAFF. CDR3 DNA: TGTGCCAGCAGTTCGACCAGACAGGGGTTGGGCACTGAAGCTTTCTTT.

This clone was observed a handful of times. The chain recombines TRBV18 with TRBJ2-1, with 11 bases that match TRBD2. J was trimmed by 1 base and V by 6 bases; bases with no gene match: 2. The CDR3 covers 15 residues. Germline V lookup: CDR1 KGHSH, CDR2 LQKENI. The CDR3 here is CASSVAGGSYNEQFF. The CDR3 DNA is TGTGCCAGCTCCGTAGCGGGAGGGTCCTACAATGAGCAGTTCTTC. Together with reference TRBV18 and TRBJ2-1, the CDR3 gives the full variable domain: NAGVMQNPRHLVRRRGQEARLRCSPMKGHSHVYWYRQLPEEGLKFMVYLQKENIIDESGMPKERFSAEFPKEGPSILRIQQVVRGDSAAYFCASSVAGGSYNEQFFGPGTRLTVL.

The chain uses TRBV4-2 and TRBJ2-7; weak D call: TRBD1 (5 bases). Germline CDR1 and CDR2: LGHNA and YNFKEQ. V lost 0 bases and J 4 bases, leaving 16 bases between the germline ends. CDR3 length: 16 amino acids. In DNA, the CDR3 is TGTGCCAGCAGCCAAGAGACTCCCCCAGGGTCGTACGAGCAGTACTTC. Translation: CASSQETPPGSYEQYF.